The 17 T cell receptor beta chains below all came from one sample that was sequenced in a study of shared clonotypes between healthy human individuals. The table came from immunoSEQ multiplex PCR; TCRdb's copy has only in-frame clones and leaves some out. The sample lists about 2 million clones; about 95% were seen once. CD8 cells classed as naive were CD45RO-negative and positively selected for CCR7, excluding terminally differentiated effector memory CD45RA+ cells. The sequenced sample consisted of naive CD8+ T cells sorted from blood. The origin of the receptors is a man aged 18 to 29 in good health.

The CDR3 here is CAMKAGGSYNEQFF. The DNA for the CDR3 is TGTGCCATGAAAGCGGGGGGCTCCTACAATGAGCAGTTCTTC. The chain recombines TRBV10-3 with TRBJ2-1; 9 positions agree with TRBD2. The CDR3 totals 14 residues. The V and J ends lost 9 bases and 0 bases, in that order; junction bases with no gene match: 3. Looked up from germline, CDR1 is ENHRY and CDR2 is SYGVKD.

The rearrangement uses TRBV5-5 and TRBJ1-1; TRBD1 is a possible D gene (5 bases). The germline V and J ends were trimmed by 4 bases and 2 bases, with 18 bases remaining between them. The CDR3 runs 16 residues. CDR1 and CDR2 (germline): SGHKS, YYEKEE (reference sequence). CDR3 protein: CASSPLTAWGNTEAFF. CDR3 nucleotide sequence: TGTGCCAGCAGCCCCCTGACGGCCTGGGGCAACACTGAAGCTTTCTTT.

The rearrangement uses TRBV7-9 and TRBJ1-2; D gene unclear. The CDR3 sequence is 11 residues long. Germline CDR1 and CDR2: SEHNR and FQNEAQ (reference sequence). Trimming stripped 1 base from V and 7 bases from J, with 4 bases between. The CDR3 DNA is TGTGCCAGCAGCTTAGATACTGGCTACACCTTC. Translating it yields CASSLDTGYTF.

About this clone: The junction differs from germline at one of its ends, possibly a read error. The chain combines TRBV9 with TRBJ2-7, with D possibly being TRBD2 (7 bases). Per the germline V gene, CDR1 is SGDLS and CDR2 is YYNGEE. The CDR3 loop spans 16 amino acids. The CDR3 DNA is TGTTCCAGCAGCGTAGCTACGGGGGCGGGAGCGTACGAGCAGTACTTC. It is translated as CSSSVATGAGAYEQYF.

Comment on this clone: Germline is not matched at one junction end, which may reflect a read error. V is TRBV19 and J is TRBJ2-7, with D possibly matching TRBD1 (6 bases). CDR1 LNHDA and CDR2 SQIVND come from the germline V gene (reference sequence). The CDR3 is made up of 13 amino acids. CDR3 bases: TGTGCCAGTAGTGTAGATTCAGGGGCGGAGCAGTACTTC. Amino acids: CASSVDSGAEQYF.

The chain has TRBV13 and TRBJ1-5; TRBD1 matches at 7 bases. The germline gives CDR1 PRHDT, CDR2 FYEKMQ (reference sequence). CDR3 length equals 14 residues. J was trimmed by 7 bases and V by 2 bases; bases with no gene match: 5. The chain's CDR3 is CASSLRQGGQPQHF. As DNA, the CDR3 is TGTGCCAGCAGCTTAAGGCAGGGGGGACAGCCCCAGCATTTT.

The V and J genes are TRBV10-3 and TRBJ1-2; 10 bases are a match to TRBD1. Germline V gives CDR1 ENHRY, CDR2 SYGVKD. The CDR3 runs to 15 residues. Trimming cost V 5 bases and J 2 bases; bases outside gene matches: 5. The CDR3 bases are TGTGCCATCAGTTACCTGGGACAGGGGAACTATGGCTACACCTTC. It codes for CAISYLGQGNYGYTF.

The rearrangement joins TRBV19 to TRBJ1-5; tentatively, D is TRBD1 (6 bases). Trimming pared 7 bases from V and 0 bases from J, leaving 22 bases between. The CDR3 totals 18 residues. CDR1 is LNHDA, CDR2 SQIVND, per germline (reference sequence). The CDR3 coding sequence is TGTGCCAGTACCTATGAGATTGGACAGTCCTATAGCAATCAGCCCCAGCATTTT. It is translated as CASTYEIGQSYSNQPQHF.

The chain joins TRBV5-6 to TRBJ2-7; 10 nucleotides align to TRBD2. J lost 1 base, V lost 1 base, and 2 bases had no gene match. The CDR3 covers 15 residues. Germline loops: CDR1 SGHDT, CDR2 YYEEEE. CDR3 nucleotide sequence: TGTGCCAGCAGCTTGACACTAGCGGGGTCCTACGAGCAGTACTTC. Translation gives CASSLTLAGSYEQYF. Full variable domain (missing parts from reference TRBV5-6 and TRBJ2-7): DAGVTQSPTHLIKTRGQQVTLRCSPKSGHDTVSWYQQALGQGPQFIFQYYEEEERQRGNFPDRFSGHQFPNYSSELNVNALLLGDSALYLCASSLTLAGSYEQYFGPGTRLTVT.

The V call is TRBV30, the J call TRBJ1-2; D uncertain. CDR1 is GTSNPN and CDR2 is SVGIG in the germline V gene (reference sequence). This CDR3 has 11 amino acids. The germline V and J ends were trimmed by 4 bases and 3 bases, with 6 bases remaining between them. The CDR3 coding sequence is TGTGCCTGGATATGGGACTATGGCTACACCTTC. It is translated as CAWIWDYGYTF.

A single count supports this clone. The chain joins TRBV10-3 to TRBJ2-3; no clear D gene. Looked up from germline, CDR1 is ENHRY and CDR2 is SYGVKD. V lost 4 bases to trimming and J lost 2 bases, with 13 bases between them. This CDR3 is 15 amino acids long. The CDR3: CAISGSAQDTDTQYF. In DNA form, the CDR3 reads TGTGCCATCAGTGGCTCGGCCCAAGACACAGATACGCAGTATTTT.

This clone has just a few counts. The same CDR3 is also encoded by other DNA sequences in this sample. The chain is built from TRBV19 and TRBJ1-5, with no clear D. This CDR3 has 12 residues. Germline CDR1 LNHDA, CDR2 SQIVND (reference sequence). The V end lost 1 base, the J end lost 6 bases, and 4 bases lay between the germline ends. The CDR3 DNA reads TGTGCCAGTAGTATAGGACTTCAGCCCCAGCATTTT. Translating it yields CASSIGLQPQHF.

This rearrangement joins TRBV6-1 to TRBJ2-7, with D unresolved. V was cut by 1 base and J by 3 bases, with 13 bases left in between. Germline values: CDR1 MNHNS, CDR2 SASEGT. The length of the CDR3 is 15 residues. Here the CDR3 reads CASSEGTVNNYEQYF. The CDR3, as DNA: TGTGCCAGCAGTGAAGGCACCGTAAATAACTACGAGCAGTACTTC.

The chain couples TRBV5-1 to TRBJ2-7, with TRBD2 as a possible D gene (6 bases). The CDR3 runs 16 residues. CDR1 SGHRS and CDR2 YFSETQ come from the germline V gene. The V gene lost 4 bases and the J gene lost 2 bases, with 19 bases spanning the gap. CDR3 amino acids: CASSPPSAGTAYEQYF. The CDR3 nucleotides read TGCGCCAGCAGCCCACCCTCAGCGGGCACAGCCTACGAGCAGTACTTC.

This chain uses TRBV7-6 with TRBJ2-1; D ambiguous. The CDR3 is made up of 12 amino acids. Trimming cost V 5 bases and J 7 bases, with 9 bases left between them. CDR1 SGHVS and CDR2 FNYEAQ come from the germline V gene. CDR3 DNA sequence: TGTGCCAGCAGCGGGTCCCGGAATGAGCAGTTCTTC. This gives the protein CASSGSRNEQFF.

This rearrangement joins TRBV4-2 to TRBJ2-3, with 8 bases fitting TRBD1. Germline V gene lookup returns CDR1 LGHNA and CDR2 YNFKEQ. V shed 0 bases, J shed 4 bases, and the junction held 6 bases outside the gene matches. CDR3 length: 16 amino acids. This CDR3 reads CASSQDPQGEADTQYF. CDR3 nucleotides: TGTGCCAGCAGCCAAGATCCACAGGGGGAAGCAGATACGCAGTATTTT.

With regard to this clone: Compared with germline, one end of the junction differs, possibly owing to a read error. The V gene is TRBV4-1, the J gene TRBJ1-1; D uncertain. Germline V lookup: CDR1 MGHRA, CDR2 YSYEKL. The CDR3 sequence is 16 residues long. Written as DNA, the CDR3 is TGCGCCAGCAGCCAAGAGGGAGGGTGGGCGAACGCTGAAGCTTTCTTT. Residues: CASSQEGGWANAEAFF.